This entry features one TCR beta chain sequence. This clonotype has a count of ten or more. Its antigen is still unknown. One base away there is no much larger clone; base qualities are not given. These data originate in a study of T-cell reconstitution after alpha-beta-depleted transplantation in children (dated by TCRdb to the mid-2010s). Background for the entire study: Using TCR repertoire profiling, the study quantitatively followed how T-cell immune reconstitution unfolded in children after TCRalphabeta/CD19-depleted allogeneic hematopoietic cell transplantation. Overall results and qualifications from the work: Over subsequent months, a decline in hyperexpanded clone frequencies was noted, and after one year, T-cell counts and TCRbeta diversity were mostly ascribed to newly produced T cells. Apparently early alphabetaT-cell count recovery about two months after transplant reportedly relied on only several hundred rapidly expanded clones derived from non-depleted graft cells. In some patients, high TCRbeta diversity at day 60 was attributed to recipient T cells and intrathymic progenitors that had survived conditioning.

The CDR3 starts with the cysteine, ends with the phenylalanine, and has 15 residues. Left in the record is the CDR3 DNA by itself, 45 bases read in frame from the first base. The junction shows trimming of 3 bases on V and 5 bases on J, and the gene matches do not reach 10 bases of it. This specimen's treatment or condition label, per the study, means: allogeneic hematopoietic cell transplantation with graft depleted of TCRalphabeta T cells and CD19 B cells. Transplant recipients were children who received TCRalphabeta/CD19-depleted allogeneic hematopoietic cell grafts. The library came from PCR. These reads were obtained on an Illumina HiSeq 2500. TCR libraries were prepared with molecular barcoding, using unique molecular identifiers to normalize TCRbeta repertoire quantification. TCRdb itself trimmed the public reads at Q25 with fastp, ran MiXCR and retained productive beta chains. Records with the same CDR3 protein are collapsed into one entry carrying the most frequent genes and DNA. The sample records about 280,000 distinct CDR3 sequences, 11% of which are singletons. Of the sample, 23% falls within the top ten clones.

The receptor was derived from a male patient aged 2-10 years who had a stem cell transplant for chronic granulomatous disease, so the T cells may come from the graft donor. The chain is encoded by TRBV12-3 or TRBV12-4 joined to TRBJ2-7, and 7 junction bases match TRBD1. The starting material was peripheral blood, obtained 180 days after TCRalphabeta/CD19-depleted stem cell transplant. In nucleotide form, the sequence is TGTGCCAGCAGTTTTAGACAGGGTGATCGCCACGAGCAGTACTTC. The encoded protein is CASSFRQGDRHEQYF.